This T cell receptor (beta chain) stems from a study of identical twins. This clonotype was recorded many times. Its antigen is not identified. MiXCR, run by TCRdb on the 5' RACE reads, gives a single entry per CDR3 protein. The sample carries 500,000 to 700,000 distinct CDR3 sequences, just over 7% recorded once. Trimming took 3 bases from V and 4 from J; bases not matched to a gene: 6. The CDR3 consists of 17 residues. The study, taken as a whole, reports: Where out-of-frame alpha sequences were twin-shared, they showed excess low generation probability.

These data also formed part of another study, on yellow fever vaccine responses in identical twins.

The J gene is TRBJ2-2, the V gene TRBV12-3 or TRBV12-4, with 12 bases lining up with TRBD2. Sequencing was performed on PBMCs. This TCR came from a woman in her late teens or twenties in good health. The CDR3 nucleotides are TGTGCCAGCAGTTTCCCCCTAGCGGGAGGGTTCACCGGGGAGCTGTTTTTT. This codes for CASSFPLAGGFTGELFF.